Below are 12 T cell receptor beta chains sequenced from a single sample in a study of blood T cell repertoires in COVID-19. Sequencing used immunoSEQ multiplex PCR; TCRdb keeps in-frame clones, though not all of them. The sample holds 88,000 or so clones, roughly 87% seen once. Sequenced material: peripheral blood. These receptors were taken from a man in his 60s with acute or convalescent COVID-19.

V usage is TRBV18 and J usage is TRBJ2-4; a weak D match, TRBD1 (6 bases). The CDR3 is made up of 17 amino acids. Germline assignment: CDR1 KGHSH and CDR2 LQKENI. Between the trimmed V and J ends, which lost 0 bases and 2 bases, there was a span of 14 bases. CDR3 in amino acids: CASSPPSSQGSKNIQYF. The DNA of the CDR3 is TGTGCCAGCTCACCACCGAGTTCACAGGGATCCAAAAACATTCAGTACTTC.

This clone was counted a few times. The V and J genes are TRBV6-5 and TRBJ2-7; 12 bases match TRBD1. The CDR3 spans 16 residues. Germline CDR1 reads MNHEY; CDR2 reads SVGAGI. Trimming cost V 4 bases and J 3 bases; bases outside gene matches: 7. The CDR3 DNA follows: TGTGCCAGCAGTTCTAACCGGGACAGGGGGCTCTACGAGCAGTACTTC. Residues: CASSSNRDRGLYEQYF.

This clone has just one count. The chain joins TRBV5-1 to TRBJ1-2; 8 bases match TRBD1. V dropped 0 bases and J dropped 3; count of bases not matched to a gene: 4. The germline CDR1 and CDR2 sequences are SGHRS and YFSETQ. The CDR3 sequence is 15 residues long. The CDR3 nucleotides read TGCGCCAGCAGCTTGGGGACAGGGAGCTACTATGGCTACACCTTC. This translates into CASSLGTGSYYGYTF. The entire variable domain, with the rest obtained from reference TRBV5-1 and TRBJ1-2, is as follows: KAGVTQTPRYLIKTRGQQVTLSCSPISGHRSVSWYQQTPGQGLQFLFEYFSETQRNKGNFPGRFSGRQFSNSRSEMNVSTLELGDSALYLCASSLGTGSYYGYTFGSGTRLTVV.

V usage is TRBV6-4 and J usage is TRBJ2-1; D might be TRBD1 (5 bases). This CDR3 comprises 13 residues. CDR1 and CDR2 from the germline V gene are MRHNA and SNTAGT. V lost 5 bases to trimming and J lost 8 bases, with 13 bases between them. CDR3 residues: CASSRSQGDEQFF. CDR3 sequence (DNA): TGTGCCAGCAGTAGGTCACAAGGGGATGAGCAGTTCTTC.

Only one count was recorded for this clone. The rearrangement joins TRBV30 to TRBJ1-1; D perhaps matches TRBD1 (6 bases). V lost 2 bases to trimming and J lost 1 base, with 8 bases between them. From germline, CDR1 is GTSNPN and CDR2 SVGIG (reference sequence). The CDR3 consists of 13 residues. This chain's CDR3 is CAWSQGSNTEAFF. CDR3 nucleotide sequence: TGTGCCTGGAGTCAGGGGTCGAACACTGAAGCTTTCTTT.

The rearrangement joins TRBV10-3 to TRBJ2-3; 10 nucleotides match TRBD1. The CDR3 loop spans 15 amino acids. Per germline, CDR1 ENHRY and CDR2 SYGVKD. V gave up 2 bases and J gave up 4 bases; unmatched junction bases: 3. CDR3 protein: CAISETGTGADTQYF. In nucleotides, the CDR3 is TGTGCCATCAGTGAGACAGGGACAGGGGCAGATACGCAGTATTTT.

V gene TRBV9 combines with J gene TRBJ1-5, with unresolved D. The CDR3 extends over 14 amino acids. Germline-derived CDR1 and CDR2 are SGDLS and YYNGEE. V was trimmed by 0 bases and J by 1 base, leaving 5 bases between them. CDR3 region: CASSVAGSNQPQHF. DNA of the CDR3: TGTGCCAGCAGCGTAGCCGGGAGCAATCAGCCCCAGCATTTT.

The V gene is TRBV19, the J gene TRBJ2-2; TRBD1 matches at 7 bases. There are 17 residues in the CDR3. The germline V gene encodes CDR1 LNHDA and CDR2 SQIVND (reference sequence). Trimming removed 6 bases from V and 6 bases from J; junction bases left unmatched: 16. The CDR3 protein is CASSSTQGPVGAGELFF. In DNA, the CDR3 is TGTGCCAGTAGCAGCACACAGGGGCCAGTAGGAGCCGGGGAGCTGTTTTTT.

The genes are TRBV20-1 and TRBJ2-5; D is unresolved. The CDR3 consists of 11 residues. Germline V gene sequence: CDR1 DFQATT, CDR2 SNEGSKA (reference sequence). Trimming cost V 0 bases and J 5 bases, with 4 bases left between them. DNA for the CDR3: TGCAGTGCTAGAGATCAGGAGACCCAGTACTTC. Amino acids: CSARDQETQYF.

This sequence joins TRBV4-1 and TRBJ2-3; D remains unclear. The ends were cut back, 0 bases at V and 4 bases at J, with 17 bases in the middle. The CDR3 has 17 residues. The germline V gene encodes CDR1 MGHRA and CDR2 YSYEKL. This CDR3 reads CASSQELVGVESDTQYF. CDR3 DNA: TGCGCCAGCAGCCAAGAGCTCGTGGGCGTAGAGTCAGATACGCAGTATTTT.

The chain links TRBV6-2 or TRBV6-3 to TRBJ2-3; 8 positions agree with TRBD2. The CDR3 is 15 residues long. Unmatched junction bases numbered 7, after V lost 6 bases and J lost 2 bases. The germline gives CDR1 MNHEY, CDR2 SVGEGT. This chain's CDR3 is CASSAGLVLTDTQYF. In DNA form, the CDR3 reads TGTGCCAGCAGCGCGGGACTAGTGCTCACAGATACGCAGTATTTT.

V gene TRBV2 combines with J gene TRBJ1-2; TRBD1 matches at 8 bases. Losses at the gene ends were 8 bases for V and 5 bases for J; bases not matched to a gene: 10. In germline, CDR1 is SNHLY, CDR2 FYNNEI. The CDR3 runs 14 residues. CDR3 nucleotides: TGTGCCAGCCTGCTCGAGACAGGGGTTTATGGCTACACCTTC. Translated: CASLLETGVYGYTF.